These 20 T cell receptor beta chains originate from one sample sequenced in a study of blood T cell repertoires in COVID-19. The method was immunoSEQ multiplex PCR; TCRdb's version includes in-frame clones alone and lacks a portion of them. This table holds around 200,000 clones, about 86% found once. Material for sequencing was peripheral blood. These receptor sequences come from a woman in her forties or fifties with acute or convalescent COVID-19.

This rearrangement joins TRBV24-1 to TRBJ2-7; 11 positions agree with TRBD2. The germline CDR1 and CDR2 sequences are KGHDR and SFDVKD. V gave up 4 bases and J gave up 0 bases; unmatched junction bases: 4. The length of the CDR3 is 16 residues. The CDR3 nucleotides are TGTGCCACCAGTGACCCTACTAGCGGGAGCTCCTACGAGCAGTACTTC. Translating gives CATSDPTSGSSYEQYF.

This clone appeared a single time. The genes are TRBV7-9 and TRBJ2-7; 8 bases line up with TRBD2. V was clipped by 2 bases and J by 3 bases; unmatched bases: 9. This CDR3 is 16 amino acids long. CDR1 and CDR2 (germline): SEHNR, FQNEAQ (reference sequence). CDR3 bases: TGTGCCAGCAGCTTAAGACAAGCGGGAGTCCACTACGAGCAGTACTTC. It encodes CASSLRQAGVHYEQYF.

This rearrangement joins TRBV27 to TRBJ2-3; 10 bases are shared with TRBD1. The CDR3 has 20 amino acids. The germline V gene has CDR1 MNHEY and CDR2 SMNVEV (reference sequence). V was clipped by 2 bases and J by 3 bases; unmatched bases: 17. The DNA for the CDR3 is TGTGCCAGCAGTTTAATCGAGTTATTCGGGACAGGGGAGGAGACAGATACGCAGTATTTT. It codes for CASSLIELFGTGEETDTQYF.

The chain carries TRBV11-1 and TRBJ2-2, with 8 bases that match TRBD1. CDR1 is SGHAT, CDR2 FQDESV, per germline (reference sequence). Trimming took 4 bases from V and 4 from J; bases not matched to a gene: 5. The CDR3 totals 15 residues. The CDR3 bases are TGTGCCAGCAGCTCGGACAGGGTTGGCACCGGGGAGCTGTTTTTT. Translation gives CASSSDRVGTGELFF.

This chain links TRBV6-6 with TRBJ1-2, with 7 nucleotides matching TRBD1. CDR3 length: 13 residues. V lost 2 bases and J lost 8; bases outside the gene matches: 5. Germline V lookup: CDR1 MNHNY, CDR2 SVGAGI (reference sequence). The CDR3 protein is CASSYRQGEGYTF. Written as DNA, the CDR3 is TGTGCCAGCAGTTACCGCCAGGGGGAAGGCTACACCTTC.

For the CDR3, the DNA is TGTGCTAGTGGTTCGGGGATCGGCCAAGGAGAGACCCAGTACTTC. Its translation is CASGSGIGQGETQYF. This sequence joins TRBV12-5 and TRBJ2-5; D perhaps matches TRBD2 (5 bases). Between the trimmed V and J ends, which lost 4 bases and 4 bases, there was a span of 16 bases. The germline V gene has CDR1 LGHNT and CDR2 FRNRAP. This CDR3 contains 15 residues.

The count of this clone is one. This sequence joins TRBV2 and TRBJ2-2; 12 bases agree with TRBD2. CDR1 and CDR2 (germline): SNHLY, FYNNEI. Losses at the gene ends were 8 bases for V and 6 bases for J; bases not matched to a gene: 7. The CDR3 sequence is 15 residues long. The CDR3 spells CASYVLAGGSGELFF. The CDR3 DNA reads TGTGCCAGCTATGTTCTAGCGGGAGGGTCCGGGGAGCTGTTTTTT.

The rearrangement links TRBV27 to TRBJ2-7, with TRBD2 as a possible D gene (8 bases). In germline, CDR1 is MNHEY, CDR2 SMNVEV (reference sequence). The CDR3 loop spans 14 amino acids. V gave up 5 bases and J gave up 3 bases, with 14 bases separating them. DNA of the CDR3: TGTGCCAGCAGTGCGGGGGGACAGCTCTACGAGCAGTACTTC. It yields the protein CASSAGGQLYEQYF.

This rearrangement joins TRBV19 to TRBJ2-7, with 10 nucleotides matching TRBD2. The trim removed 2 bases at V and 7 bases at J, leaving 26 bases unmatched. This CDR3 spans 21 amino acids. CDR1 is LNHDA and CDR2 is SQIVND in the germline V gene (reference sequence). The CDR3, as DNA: TGTGCCAGTAGTATAAATCTCCCGGACTGGCTAGCGGGAGAGTGGTCGGATGAGCAGTACTTC. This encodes CASSINLPDWLAGEWSDEQYF.

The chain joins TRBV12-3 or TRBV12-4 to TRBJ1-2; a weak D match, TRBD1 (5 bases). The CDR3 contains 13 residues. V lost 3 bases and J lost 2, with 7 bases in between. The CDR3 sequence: CASSFSGNYGYTF. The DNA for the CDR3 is TGTGCCAGCAGTTTCTCAGGGAACTATGGCTACACCTTC.

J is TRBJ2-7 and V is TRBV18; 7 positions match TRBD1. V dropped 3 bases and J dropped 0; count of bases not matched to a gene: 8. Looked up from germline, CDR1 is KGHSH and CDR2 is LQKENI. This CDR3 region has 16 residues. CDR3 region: CASSPTTGPSSYEQYF. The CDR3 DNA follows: TGTGCCAGCTCACCCACGACAGGGCCGAGCTCCTACGAGCAGTACTTC.

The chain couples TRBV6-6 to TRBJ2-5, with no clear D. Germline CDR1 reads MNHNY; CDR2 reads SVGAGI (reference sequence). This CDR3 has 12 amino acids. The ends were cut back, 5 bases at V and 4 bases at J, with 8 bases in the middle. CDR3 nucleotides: TGTGCCAGCAGTATGGCAAGAGAGACCCAGTACTTC. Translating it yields CASSMARETQYF.

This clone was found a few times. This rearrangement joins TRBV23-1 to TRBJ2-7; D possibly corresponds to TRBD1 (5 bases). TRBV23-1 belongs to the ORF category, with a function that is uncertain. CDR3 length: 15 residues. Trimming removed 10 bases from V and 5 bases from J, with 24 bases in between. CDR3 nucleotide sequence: TGCGCCACCCCCCACCCGGGCCAGGGTTTCCACGAGCAGTACTTC. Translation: CATPHPGQGFHEQYF.

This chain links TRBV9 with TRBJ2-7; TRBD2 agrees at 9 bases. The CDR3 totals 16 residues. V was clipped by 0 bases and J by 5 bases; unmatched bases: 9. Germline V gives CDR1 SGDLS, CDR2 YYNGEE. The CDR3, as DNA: TGTGCCAGCAGCGTAGTTGGGGCTAGCGGGATCGACGAGCAGTACTTC. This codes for CASSVVGASGIDEQYF. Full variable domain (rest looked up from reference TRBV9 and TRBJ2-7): DSGVTQTPKHLITATGQRVTLRCSPRSGDLSVYWYQQSLDQGLQFLIQYYNGEERAKGNILERFSAQQFPDLHSELNLSSLELGDSALYFCASSVVGASGIDEQYFGPGTRLTVT.

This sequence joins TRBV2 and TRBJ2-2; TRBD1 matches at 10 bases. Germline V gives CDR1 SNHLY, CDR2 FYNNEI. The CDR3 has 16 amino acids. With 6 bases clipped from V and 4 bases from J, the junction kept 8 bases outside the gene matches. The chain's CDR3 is CASRLGQGSGTGELFF. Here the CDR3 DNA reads TGTGCCAGCAGGCTGGGACAGGGGAGCGGCACCGGGGAGCTGTTTTTT.

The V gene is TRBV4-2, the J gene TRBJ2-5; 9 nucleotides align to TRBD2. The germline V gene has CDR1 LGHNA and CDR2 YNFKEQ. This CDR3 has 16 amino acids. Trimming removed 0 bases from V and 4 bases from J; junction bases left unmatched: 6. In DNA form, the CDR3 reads TGTGCCAGCAGCCAAGACGGGACTAGCTCAACAGAGACCCAGTACTTC. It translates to CASSQDGTSSTETQYF.

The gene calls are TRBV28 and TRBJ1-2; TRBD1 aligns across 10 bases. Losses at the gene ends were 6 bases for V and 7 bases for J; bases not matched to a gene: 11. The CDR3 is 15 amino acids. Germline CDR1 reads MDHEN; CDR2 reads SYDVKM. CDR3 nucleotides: TGTGCCAGCAGACCTCCGACAGGGGGCCAGGGTGGCTACACCTTC. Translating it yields CASRPPTGGQGGYTF.

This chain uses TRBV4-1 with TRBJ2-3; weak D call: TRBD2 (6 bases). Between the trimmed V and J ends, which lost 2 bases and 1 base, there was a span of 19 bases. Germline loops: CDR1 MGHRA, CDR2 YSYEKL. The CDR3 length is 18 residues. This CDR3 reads CASSQLRDFPRGTDTQYF. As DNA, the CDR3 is TGCGCCAGCAGCCAACTCCGGGACTTCCCGAGGGGCACAGATACGCAGTATTTT.

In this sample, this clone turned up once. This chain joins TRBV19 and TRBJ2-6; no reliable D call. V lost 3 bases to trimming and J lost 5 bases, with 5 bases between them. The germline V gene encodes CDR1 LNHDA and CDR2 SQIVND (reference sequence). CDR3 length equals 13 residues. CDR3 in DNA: TGTGCCAGTAGTATCCCCAGGGCCAACGTCCTGACTTTC. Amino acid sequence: CASSIPRANVLTF.

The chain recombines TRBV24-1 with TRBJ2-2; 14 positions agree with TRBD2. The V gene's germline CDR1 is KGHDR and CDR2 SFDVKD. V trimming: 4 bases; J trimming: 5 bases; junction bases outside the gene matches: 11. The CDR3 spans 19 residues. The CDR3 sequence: CATSDPPGLAGVGTGELFF. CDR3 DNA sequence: TGTGCCACCAGTGACCCCCCGGGACTAGCGGGAGTAGGGACCGGGGAGCTGTTTTTT.